This record covers a single T cell receptor (beta chain). Unstimulated regulatory T cells (CD4+CD25+CD127-), CD4+CD25- non-regulatory cells, CD4 and CD8 cells were FACS-sorted from thawed PBMCs. The sample is drawn from a study of Tregs in tolerant kidney transplant recipients. Study at large: The nonmyeloablative bone marrow transplants came from related graft donors, with transient mixed chimerism.

Using immunoSEQ multiplex PCR, the repertoire was profiled, and TCRdb retains in-frame clones only, with some absent. The sample shows about 110,000 clones, nearly 90% of them seen only once. V trimming: 0 bases; J trimming: 2 bases; junction bases outside the gene matches: 7. The germline V gene has CDR1 ENHRY and CDR2 SYGVKD. This CDR3 spans 17 amino acids. V and J are TRBV10-3 and TRBJ1-5; 7 nucleotides line up with TRBD1. Sequenced material: CD4+ T cells from blood, taken before the transplant. The sequence derives from a human donor who received a combined kidney and bone marrow transplant. The CDR3 DNA reads as TGTGCCATCAGTGAGTCGGCAGGGGGTGACGGCAATCAGCCCCAGCATTTT. Translating it yields CAISESAGGDGNQPQHF.